Listed below are T cell receptor beta chains from one sample, sequenced in a study of T cells in Graves' hyperthyroidism and ophthalmopathy. In TCRdb, the multiplex PCR reads were re-called with MiXCR into one record per CDR3 protein. The sample carries about 130,000 distinct CDR3 sequences, approximately 20% recorded once. Sample: blood. Receptor source: a woman aged 50 to 60 with Graves' hyperthyroidism that later progressed to Graves' ophthalmopathy. Each CDR3 is given with its conserved first and last residue. Each record gives: J gene, V gene, clone size, D gene, CDR3 protein, CDR3 DNA. The D gene is left open where the match is weak. Only part of the rows carry a size: once, few, many, or a class if the clone is expanded.

>TRBJ2-7|TRBV12-3/TRBV12-4|-|-
CALGRHHYEQYF
TGTGCCCTCGGCAGGCACCACTACGAGCAGTACTTC
>TRBJ1-6|TRBV28|-|-
CASSEYGSNSPLHF
TGTGCCAGCAGTGAATACGGGAGCAATTCACCCCTCCACTTT
>TRBJ1-6|TRBV7-3|many|-
CASSSTAQGRPLHF
TGTGCCAGCAGCTCGACGGCGCAGGGACGGCCCCTCCACTTT
>TRBJ1-6|TRBV15|-|-
CATSGPEWNSPLHF
TGTGCCACTTCTGGTCCCGAATGGAATTCACCCCTCCACTTT
>TRBJ2-7|TRBV24-1|few|TRBD1
CATSEGYRGQVPLPSYEQYF
TGTGCCACCAGTGAGGGGTACAGGGGGCAAGTTCCCCTACCATCCTACGAGCAGTACTTC
>TRBJ2-5|TRBV20-1|many|TRBD2
CSATTTSGAQETQYF
TGCAGTGCTACCACGACTAGCGGGGCTCAAGAGACCCAGTACTTC
>TRBJ1-2|TRBV29-1|many|TRBD1
CSLRQGDGYTF
TGCAGCCTACGACAGGGAGATGGCTACACCTTC
>TRBJ2-3|TRBV2|many|-
CASGGSGGFTDTQYF
TGTGCCAGCGGTGGGTCGGGTGGCTTTACAGATACGCAGTATTTT
>TRBJ2-3|TRBV7-9|-|-
CASRRHRTTDTQYF
TGTGCCAGCAGGAGACATCGGACTACCGATACGCAGTATTTT
>TRBJ1-5|TRBV12-3/TRBV12-4|-|TRBD1
CASPGTARSNQPQHF
TGTGCCAGCCCCGGGACAGCAAGAAGCAATCAGCCCCAGCATTTT
>TRBJ1-1|TRBV4-1|many|-
CASSQEPGMNTEAFF
TGCGCCAGCAGCCAAGAGCCCGGGATGAACACTGAAGCTTTCTTT
>TRBJ2-1|TRBV10-3|few|TRBD2
CAISESGLAGDNEQFF
TGTGCCATCAGTGAGTCGGGACTAGCGGGGGACAATGAGCAGTTCTTC
>TRBJ2-6|TRBV28|many|-
CASHSSGSGANVLTF
TGTGCCAGCCATTCCTCGGGCTCTGGGGCCAACGTCCTGACTTTC
>TRBJ2-2|TRBV7-2|many|TRBD2
CASSLAAGGAGELFF
TGTGCCAGCAGCTTAGCCGCGGGAGGCGCCGGGGAGCTGTTTTTT
>TRBJ2-1|TRBV11-2|many|TRBD2
CASTGSGRPEQFF
TGTGCCAGCACCGGGAGCGGGAGGCCAGAGCAGTTCTTC
>TRBJ1-6|TRBV2|many|-
CASSPGSNYNSPLHF
TGTGCCAGCAGTCCGGGATCCAATTATAATTCACCCCTCCACTTT
>TRBJ2-2|TRBV4-1|few|TRBD1
CASSQGGTDDINTGELFF
TGCGCCAGCAGCCAAGGGGGGACAGACGATATCAACACCGGGGAGCTGTTTTTT
>TRBJ1-4|TRBV5-5|many|-
CASSWGVTGEKLFF
TGTGCCAGCAGCTGGGGGGTAACGGGCGAAAAACTGTTTTTT
>TRBJ1-6|TRBV2|many|-
CASRTGGSPLHF
TGTGCCAGCAGGACGGGGGGCTCGCCCCTCCACTTT
>TRBJ2-3|TRBV7-3|many|TRBD2
CASSFLAGGTDTQYF
TGTGCCAGCAGTTTCCTAGCGGGTGGCACAGATACGCAGTATTTT
>TRBJ1-1|TRBV20-1|many|-
CSPGTVNTEAFF
TGCAGTCCCGGGACGGTGAACACTGAAGCTTTCTTT
>TRBJ2-3|TRBV12-3/TRBV12-4|few|TRBD2
CASSSGTSGLGDTQYF
TGTGCCAGCAGTTCCGGGACTAGCGGATTGGGAGATACGCAGTATTTT
>TRBJ1-2|TRBV24-1|few|-
CATSDLSGNYGYTF
TGTGCCACCAGTGATTTGTCCGGTAACTATGGCTACACCTTC
>TRBJ2-5|TRBV7-2|many|TRBD2
CASSLRTSGGRETQYF
TGTGCCAGCAGCTTACGGACTAGCGGAGGGCGAGAGACCCAGTACTTC
>TRBJ2-2|TRBV2|many|-
CASRKDTGELFF
TGTGCCAGCAGGAAGGACACCGGGGAGCTGTTTTTT
>TRBJ2-1|TRBV7-9|many|TRBD2
CASSSPGLANNEQFF
TGTGCCAGCAGCTCTCCGGGACTAGCGAACAATGAGCAGTTCTTC
>TRBJ2-1|TRBV9|many|-
CASSVGVSNEQFF
TGTGCCAGCAGCGTAGGGGTAAGCAATGAGCAGTTCTTC
>TRBJ2-7|TRBV27|-|-
CASSLGGEDNEQYF
TGTGCCAGCAGCCTAGGGGGAGAAGACAACGAGCAGTACTTC
>TRBJ2-5|TRBV27|many|TRBD2
CASAPRGLAGVETQYF
TGTGCCAGCGCCCCAAGGGGGCTAGCGGGAGTTGAGACCCAGTACTTC